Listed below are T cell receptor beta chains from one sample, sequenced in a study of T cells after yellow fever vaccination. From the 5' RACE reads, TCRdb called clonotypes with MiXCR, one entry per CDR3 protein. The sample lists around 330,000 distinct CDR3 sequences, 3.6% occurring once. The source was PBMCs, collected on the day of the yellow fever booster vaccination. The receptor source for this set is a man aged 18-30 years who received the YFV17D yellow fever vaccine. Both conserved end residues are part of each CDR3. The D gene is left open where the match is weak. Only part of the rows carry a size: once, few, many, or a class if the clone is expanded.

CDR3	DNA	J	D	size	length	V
CATSVDREVLSANVLTF	TGTGCCACCAGTGTTGACAGGGAAGTTCTATCAGCCAACGTCCTGACTTTC	TRBJ2-6	TRBD1	few	17	TRBV24-1
CASRKDRVVDGYTF	TGTGCCAGCAGAAAGGACAGGGTAGTCGATGGCTACACCTTC	TRBJ1-2	TRBD1	NA	14	TRBV6-2/TRBV6-3
CSARDAGTREKLFF	TGCAGTGCTAGAGATGCCGGGACCCGTGAAAAACTGTTTTTT	TRBJ1-4	NA	NA	14	TRBV20-1
CASSPTRRGGQNEQFF	TGTGCCAGCAGTCCTACTCGGCGGGGGGGCCAAAATGAGCAGTTCTTC	TRBJ2-1	TRBD2	few	16	TRBV6-5
CSGTRGGMNTEAFF	TGCAGTGGGACAAGGGGTGGGATGAACACTGAAGCTTTCTTT	TRBJ1-1	NA	few	14	TRBV20-1
CASSDRGGYGYTF	TGCGCCAGCAGTGACAGAGGGGGCTATGGCTACACCTTC	TRBJ1-2	NA	NA	13	TRBV10-2
CASSQEGGPGGEQFF	TGTGCCAGCAGCCAAGAAGGGGGGCCCGGCGGTGAGCAGTTCTTC	TRBJ2-1	NA	many	15	TRBV7-6
CASSRTSGGGYNEQFF	TGTGCCAGCAGCCGAACGAGCGGGGGTGGATACAATGAGCAGTTCTTC	TRBJ2-1	TRBD2	many	16	TRBV12-3/TRBV12-4
CASSDRTRADEQFF	TGTGCCAGCTCAGACCGAACGAGGGCCGATGAGCAGTTCTTC	TRBJ2-1	NA	many	14	TRBV18
CASSQEGYPARGFDTGELFF	TGCGCCAGCAGCCAAGAGGGATATCCCGCCCGGGGGTTTGACACCGGGGAGCTGTTTTTT	TRBJ2-2	NA	many	20	TRBV4-1
CASSEERGNEQFF	TGTGCCAGCAGTGAAGAGCGGGGAAATGAGCAGTTCTTC	TRBJ2-1	TRBD2	NA	13	TRBV2
CASSQDWSRGLADTQYF	TGCGCCAGCAGCCAAGATTGGAGCAGGGGGCTTGCAGATACGCAGTATTTT	TRBJ2-3	TRBD1	many	17	TRBV4-3
CATSRSAGAASATQYF	TGTGCCACCAGCAGGTCCGCGGGGGCCGCTTCGGCGACCCAGTACTTC	TRBJ2-5	NA	NA	16	TRBV15
CASSLAAGHGYTF	TGTGCCAGCAGCTTAGCGGCAGGTCATGGCTACACCTTC	TRBJ1-2	NA	many	13	TRBV7-2
CASSWAPENTGELFF	TGTGCCAGCAGCTGGGCCCCCGAAAACACCGGGGAGCTGTTTTTT	TRBJ2-2	NA	many	15	TRBV7-2
CASSPGTGENEQFF	TGTGCCAGCTCACCGGGGACAGGGGAAAATGAGCAGTTCTTC	TRBJ2-1	TRBD1	NA	14	TRBV18
CASSFSSGRTDTQYF	TGTGCCAGCAGCTTCTCTAGCGGTCGCACAGATACGCAGTATTTT	TRBJ2-3	TRBD2	few	15	TRBV7-2
CASSYSGTGSTDTQYF	TGTGCCAGCAGTTACTCGGGGACAGGGAGCACAGATACGCAGTATTTT	TRBJ2-3	TRBD1	many	16	TRBV6-2/TRBV6-3
CSARSSNQPQHF	TGCAGTGCCCGCAGTAGCAATCAGCCCCAGCATTTT	TRBJ1-5	NA	NA	12	TRBV20-1
CASHLGQNNEKLFF	TGTGCCAGCCATTTGGGACAGAATAATGAAAAACTGTTTTTT	TRBJ1-4	TRBD1	many	14	TRBV7-9
CAISESGGTLVDTQYF	TGTGCCATCAGTGAGTCAGGGGGAACTCTAGTGGATACGCAGTATTTT	TRBJ2-3	NA	many	16	TRBV10-3
CASTRAFSGGGEQFF	TGTGCCAGTACCCGTGCGTTTAGCGGGGGGGGTGAGCAGTTCTTC	TRBJ2-1	TRBD2	NA	15	TRBV19
CASGLGEDTQYF	TGTGCTAGTGGCCTGGGGGAAGATACGCAGTATTTT	TRBJ2-3	NA	many	12	TRBV12-5
CASSIDEGIRSYNEQFF	TGTGCCAGTAGTATAGATGAGGGGATACGCTCCTACAATGAGCAGTTCTTC	TRBJ2-1	NA	NA	17	TRBV19
CASSVEEGSYNEQFF	TGCGCCAGCAGCGTCGAGGAGGGCTCCTACAATGAGCAGTTCTTC	TRBJ2-1	NA	many	15	TRBV5-1
CASSPLGLATYEQYF	TGTGCCAGCAGCCCCCTGGGACTAGCGACCTACGAGCAGTACTTC	TRBJ2-7	TRBD2	few	15	TRBV5-6
CASITRHGTDTQYF	TGTGCCAGCATAACTAGGCACGGCACAGATACGCAGTATTTT	TRBJ2-3	NA	NA	14	TRBV2
CASSLKLKKLFF	TGTGCCAGCAGCTTAAAGTTGAAAAAACTGTTTTTT	TRBJ1-4	NA	many	12	TRBV12-3/TRBV12-4
CASETTRAQETQYF	TGTGCCAGCGAGACCACACGGGCCCAAGAGACCCAGTACTTC	TRBJ2-5	NA	many	14	TRBV5-5
CASKSGGAGETQYF	TGTGCCAGCAAGTCCGGGGGGGCTGGAGAGACCCAGTACTTC	TRBJ2-5	TRBD2	NA	14	TRBV5-4
CASSIGQDGTQYF	TGCGCCAGCAGCATCGGACAGGATGGGACCCAGTACTTC	TRBJ2-5	TRBD1	many	13	TRBV5-1
CSVSLRRTDTQYF	TGCAGCGTTAGCCTCCGGCGCACAGATACGCAGTATTTT	TRBJ2-3	NA	few	13	TRBV29-1
CASSPNARMNTEAFF	TGTGCCAGCTCACCTAACGCGCGCATGAACACTGAAGCTTTCTTT	TRBJ1-1	NA	NA	15	TRBV18
CASSQDREPYGYTF	TGCGCCAGCAGCCAGGATCGGGAGCCTTATGGCTACACCTTC	TRBJ1-2	NA	NA	14	TRBV4-3
CASSSDNSGWNTIYF	TGTGCCAGCAGCTCAGACAACTCTGGATGGAACACCATATATTTT	TRBJ1-3	NA	many	15	TRBV7-2
CASSYSTGPGNIQYF	TGTGCCAGCAGTTACTCCACAGGACCGGGGAACATTCAGTACTTC	TRBJ2-4	NA	many	15	TRBV6-2/TRBV6-3
CASSPRGGGLKSSPLHF	TGTGCCAGCAGTCCCCGCGGTGGCGGTCTCAAGAGTTCACCCCTCCACTTT	TRBJ1-6	NA	few	17	TRBV27
CASSGPLNQPQHF	TGTGCCAGCAGCGGGCCTCTAAATCAGCCCCAGCATTTT	TRBJ1-5	NA	NA	13	TRBV9
CASSPTGTQETQYF	TGTGCCAGCAGCCCCACCGGGACACAAGAGACCCAGTACTTC	TRBJ2-5	NA	many	14	TRBV7-9
CASSLEGRVMTTEAFF	TGTGCCAGCAGCTTGGAGGGCAGGGTCATGACCACTGAAGCTTTCTTT	TRBJ1-1	NA	few	16	TRBV5-6
CASSPGQTEAFF	TGTGCCAGCAGCCCCGGACAAACTGAAGCTTTCTTT	TRBJ1-1	NA	many	12	TRBV7-9
CASSPQPSGLAFSSGQYF	TGTGCCAGCAGCCCCCAACCGAGTGGACTAGCGTTTTCTAGTGGCCAGTACTTC	TRBJ2-5	TRBD2	few	18	TRBV3-1
CSVEVGGRGNQPQHF	TGCAGCGTTGAAGTAGGGGGCAGGGGCAATCAGCCCCAGCATTTT	TRBJ1-5	TRBD1	many	15	TRBV29-1
CASSLEGGTNYGYTF	TGTGCCAGCAGCTTAGAGGGGGGGACGAACTATGGCTACACCTTC	TRBJ1-2	NA	few	15	TRBV11-3
CASSPRVGQLMNTEAFF	TGTGCCAGCAGCCCCCGCGTAGGACAGCTCATGAACACTGAAGCTTTCTTT	TRBJ1-1	NA	many	17	TRBV5-5
CASSPSDRYTF	TGTGCCAGCAGCCCGAGTGACCGCTACACCTTC	TRBJ1-2	NA	many	11	TRBV7-9